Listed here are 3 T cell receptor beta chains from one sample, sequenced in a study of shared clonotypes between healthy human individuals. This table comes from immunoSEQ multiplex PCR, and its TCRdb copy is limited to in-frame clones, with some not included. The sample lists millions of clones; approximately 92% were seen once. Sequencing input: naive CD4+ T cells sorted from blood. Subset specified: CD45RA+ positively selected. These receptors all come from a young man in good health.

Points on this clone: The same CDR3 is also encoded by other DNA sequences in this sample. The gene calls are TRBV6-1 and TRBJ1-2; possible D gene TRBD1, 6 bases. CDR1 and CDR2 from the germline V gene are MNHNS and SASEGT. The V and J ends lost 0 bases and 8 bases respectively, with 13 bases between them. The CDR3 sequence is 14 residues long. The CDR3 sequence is CASSEALRGDGYTF. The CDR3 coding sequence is TGTGCCAGCAGTGAAGCGCTGAGGGGGGACGGCTACACCTTC.

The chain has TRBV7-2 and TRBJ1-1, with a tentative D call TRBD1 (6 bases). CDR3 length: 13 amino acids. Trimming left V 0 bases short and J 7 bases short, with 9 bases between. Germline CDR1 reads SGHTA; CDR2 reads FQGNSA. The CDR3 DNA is TGTGCCAGCAGCTTAGCGGGGGGGCGTGAAGCTTTCTTT. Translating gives CASSLAGGREAFF.

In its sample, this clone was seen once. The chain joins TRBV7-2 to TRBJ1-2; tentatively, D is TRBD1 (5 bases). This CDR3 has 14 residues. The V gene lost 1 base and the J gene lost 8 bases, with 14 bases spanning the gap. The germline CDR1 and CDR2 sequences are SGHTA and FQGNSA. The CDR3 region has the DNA TGTGCCAGCAGCTTAGGGGGGAGCTTTAAGGGCTACACCTTC. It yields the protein CASSLGGSFKGYTF.